This T cell receptor (beta chain) emerged from a study of T cell repertoires in cytomegalovirus infection. The length of the CDR3 is 15 residues. Germline V gene sequence: CDR1 SGHTA, CDR2 FQGNSA. V was clipped by 5 bases and J by 0 bases; unmatched bases: 2. TCRdb ran MiXCR on the reads and lists one entry per CDR3 protein. Among under 850,000 distinct CDR3 sequences listed, roughly a third were seen once. The rearrangement links TRBV7-2 to TRBJ2-2, with 8 bases aligning to TRBD2. The sequenced sample was PBMCs. This TCR came from a human donor in good health (CMV status not recorded). Some clones in this sample may be carry-over from other donors' samples. Here the CDR3 reads CASSQLAANTGELFF. CDR3 nucleotide sequence: TGTGCCAGCAGCCAACTAGCGGCGAACACCGGGGAGCTGTTTTTT.